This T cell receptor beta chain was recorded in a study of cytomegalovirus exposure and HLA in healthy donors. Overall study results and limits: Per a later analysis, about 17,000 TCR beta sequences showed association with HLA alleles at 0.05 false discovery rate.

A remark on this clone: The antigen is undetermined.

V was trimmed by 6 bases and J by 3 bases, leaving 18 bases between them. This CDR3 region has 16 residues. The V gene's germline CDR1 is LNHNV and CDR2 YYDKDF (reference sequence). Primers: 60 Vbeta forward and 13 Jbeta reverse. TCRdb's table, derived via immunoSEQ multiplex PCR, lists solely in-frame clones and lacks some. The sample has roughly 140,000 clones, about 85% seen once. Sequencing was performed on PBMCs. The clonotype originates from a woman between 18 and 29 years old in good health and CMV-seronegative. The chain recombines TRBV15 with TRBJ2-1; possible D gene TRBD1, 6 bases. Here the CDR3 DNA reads TGTGCCACCAGACAATTTGGACAGTTGAACTACAATGAGCAGTTCTTC. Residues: CATRQFGQLNYNEQFF.